Listed here are 23 T cell receptor beta chains from one sample, sequenced in a study of OX40 agonist ivuxolimab in advanced cancers. Clones were sequenced by immunoSEQ multiplex PCR, and TCRdb holds only the in-frame ones, with some missing. This table has around 84,000 clones, approximately 95% appearing once. Sequencing was performed on CD4+ or CD8+ T cells sorted from blood, taken in a trial of the OX40 agonist ivuxolimab. The receptor set was obtained from an adult with an advanced solid tumor such as melanoma, head and neck, liver or kidney cancer.

The chain recombines TRBV7-9 with TRBJ1-4; 11 nucleotides line up with TRBD1. Per the germline V gene, CDR1 is SEHNR and CDR2 is FQNEAQ (reference sequence). V lost 5 bases and J lost 6; bases outside the gene matches: 5. The CDR3 has 15 residues. This CDR3 reads CASSVGQGADEKLFF. CDR3 DNA: TGTGCCAGCAGCGTTGGACAGGGGGCGGATGAAAAACTGTTTTTT.

V is TRBV10-3 and J is TRBJ1-2; D call uncertain. Trimming took off 0 bases at V and 4 bases at J, with 12 bases between the two ends. CDR1 and CDR2 from the germline V gene are ENHRY and SYGVKD. This CDR3 has 15 residues. CDR3: CAISESGRTFYGYTF. CDR3 nucleotides: TGTGCCATCAGTGAGTCAGGCAGGACCTTCTATGGCTACACCTTC.

The V and J genes are TRBV5-5 and TRBJ1-5; 8 positions match TRBD1. V lost 1 base and J lost 5; bases outside the gene matches: 5. The CDR3 is made up of 15 amino acids. Germline V gene sequence: CDR1 SGHKS, CDR2 YYEKEE (reference sequence). CDR3 loop: CASSLRQGSDQPQHF. CDR3 in DNA: TGTGCCAGCAGCTTGAGACAGGGGTCTGATCAGCCCCAGCATTTT.

The chain carries TRBV25-1 and TRBJ1-2; 10 bases agree with TRBD1. CDR1 and CDR2 from the germline V gene are MGHDK and SYGVNS. Losses at the gene ends were 5 bases for V and 2 bases for J; bases not matched to a gene: 11. This CDR3 has 17 residues. CDR3 coding DNA: TGTGCCAGCAGTCCAGGGATGACAGGGGGCCCGAACTATGGCTACACCTTC. It encodes CASSPGMTGGPNYGYTF.

This rearrangement joins TRBV4-3 to TRBJ2-7; tentative D call: TRBD2 (6 bases). V shed 1 base and J shed 3 bases, with 13 bases lying between them. Germline values: CDR1 LGHNA, CDR2 YSLEER. The CDR3 totals 15 residues. This CDR3 reads CASSQGGIADYEQYF. The CDR3 DNA follows: TGCGCCAGCAGCCAAGGCGGGATAGCCGACTACGAGCAGTACTTC.

The V gene is TRBV6-6, the J gene TRBJ2-1, with no clear D. CDR1 is MNHNY, CDR2 SVGAGI, per germline (reference sequence). There are 15 residues in the CDR3. V was shortened by 3 bases and J by 7 bases, with 16 bases between the two germline ends. CDR3 sequence reads: CASSYMERAGNEQFF. CDR3 DNA: TGTGCCAGCAGTTATATGGAAAGGGCCGGGAATGAGCAGTTCTTC.

The rearrangement uses TRBV5-6 and TRBJ2-7; D call uncertain. Trimming shortened V by 0 bases and J by 0 bases, and 7 bases separated the two germline ends. CDR3 length equals 14 residues. Germline-derived CDR1 and CDR2 are SGHDT and YYEEEE. Written as DNA, the CDR3 is TGTGCCAGCAGCTTGGCCGGCAGCTCCTACGAGCAGTACTTC. This sequence encodes CASSLAGSSYEQYF.

The chain is built from TRBV7-8 and TRBJ1-5; no definite D call. The CDR3 loop spans 15 amino acids. The V gene's germline CDR1 is SGHVS and CDR2 FQNEAQ. Trimming cost V 1 base and J 4 bases, with 11 bases left between them. CDR3 sequence (DNA): TGTGCCAGCAGCTTAGGACGGCAGACAAATCAGCCCCAGCATTTT. As protein: CASSLGRQTNQPQHF. Full variable domain (missing parts from reference TRBV7-8 and TRBJ1-5): GAGVSQSPRYKVAKRGQDVALRCDPISGHVSLFWYQQALGQGPEFLTYFQNEAQLDKSGLPSDRFFAERPEGSVSTLKIQRTQQEDSAVYLCASSLGRQTNQPQHFGDGTRLSIL.

The rearrangement links TRBV4-3 to TRBJ2-3, with TRBD2 matching 8 bases. Germline CDR1 LGHNA, CDR2 YSLEER. There are 14 residues in the CDR3. V shed 4 bases, J shed 4 bases, and the junction held 4 bases outside the gene matches. The CDR3 DNA reads TGCGCCAGCAGCCGAGTGACTAGCGCAGATACGCAGTATTTT. Encoded protein: CASSRVTSADTQYF.

The rearrangement joins TRBV6-5 to TRBJ2-5; the D gene could be TRBD1 or TRBD2 (5 bases each). Trimming stripped 4 bases from V and 0 bases from J, with 6 bases between. The CDR3 length is 13 residues. Germline V gives CDR1 MNHEY, CDR2 SVGAGI. In DNA form, the CDR3 reads TGTGCCAGCAGTTGGGGGTACCAAGAGACCCAGTACTTC. Translated: CASSWGYQETQYF.

V and J are TRBV6-1 and TRBJ2-5; 9 nucleotides agree with TRBD1. The J segment lost 1 base and the V segment lost 6 bases, leaving 0 bases of the junction unmatched. Germline V CDR1 and CDR2: MNHNS, SASEGT. The CDR3 spans 13 residues. In DNA, the CDR3 is TGTGCCAGCAGGGACAGGGGCCAAGAGACCCAGTACTTC. Translation: CASRDRGQETQYF.

The chain combines TRBV2 with TRBJ2-7, with D perhaps matching TRBD2 (5 bases). The CDR3 runs to 16 residues. Trimming left V 0 bases short and J 0 bases short, with 12 bases between. Germline CDR1 and CDR2: SNHLY and FYNNEI. The CDR3 sequence is CASSEARLARSYEQYF. Here the CDR3 DNA reads TGTGCCAGCAGTGAAGCGAGGTTAGCGCGCTCCTACGAGCAGTACTTC.

The chain is built from TRBV4-3 and TRBJ2-5; TRBD2 matches 9 bases. The CDR3 loop spans 15 amino acids. V shed 5 bases, J shed 4 bases, and the junction held 8 bases outside the gene matches. Germline CDR1 and CDR2: LGHNA and YSLEER. CDR3 protein: CASSSALAGTETQYF. In DNA, the CDR3 is TGCGCCAGCAGCTCCGCCCTAGCGGGGACAGAGACCCAGTACTTC.

The gene calls are TRBV27 and TRBJ1-4, with 8 nucleotides matching TRBD1. Germline-derived CDR1 and CDR2 are MNHEY and SMNVEV (reference sequence). Trimming took 6 bases from V and 4 from J; bases not matched to a gene: 16. The CDR3 spans 18 residues. In DNA form, the CDR3 reads TGTGCCAGCAGCACCTGGGACAGGACTACTCGTCATAATGAAAAACTGTTTTTT. The encoded protein is CASSTWDRTTRHNEKLFF.

V gene TRBV5-1 combines with J gene TRBJ2-7, with a tentative D call TRBD2 (5 bases). The CDR3 sequence is 15 residues long. Germline loops: CDR1 SGHRS, CDR2 YFSETQ. V was trimmed by 4 bases and J by 2 bases, leaving 16 bases between them. The CDR3 protein is CASSTTAANTYEQYF. The CDR3 coding sequence is TGCGCCAGCAGCACAACAGCGGCGAACACCTACGAGCAGTACTTC.

This chain links TRBV28 with TRBJ1-5, with D possibly being TRBD1 (6 bases). The CDR3 runs 15 residues. Trimming left V 5 bases short and J 6 bases short, with 17 bases between. Germline CDR1 and CDR2: MDHEN and SYDVKM. The CDR3 DNA reads as TGTGCCAGCAGTCCTCTCTCGGGGGGCGGTCAGCCCCAGCATTTT. Translating gives CASSPLSGGGQPQHF.

The chain joins TRBV2 to TRBJ2-7, with D possibly called TRBD1 or TRBD2 (5 bases each). Per the germline V gene, CDR1 is SNHLY and CDR2 is FYNNEI. CDR3 length equals 13 residues. Between the trimmed V and J ends, which lost 8 bases and 0 bases, there was a span of 11 bases. CDR3 DNA: TGTGCCAGCTCGGGACGGACCTCCTACGAGCAGTACTTC. Its translation is CASSGRTSYEQYF.

This sequence joins TRBV4-3 and TRBJ2-7; 13 bases match TRBD2. The ends lost 4 bases at V and 2 bases at J; junction bases unmatched: 2. The CDR3 is made up of 15 amino acids. Germline V CDR1 and CDR2: LGHNA, YSLEER. This CDR3 is CASSPGTSGTYEQYF. In nucleotides, the CDR3 is TGCGCCAGCAGCCCCGGGACTAGCGGGACCTACGAGCAGTACTTC.

The chain carries TRBV19 and TRBJ2-7; D is perhaps TRBD1 or TRBD2 (5 bases each). Germline V gives CDR1 LNHDA, CDR2 SQIVND (reference sequence). CDR3 length: 14 residues. The V end was cut by 4 bases, the J end by 3 bases, with 13 bases between. CDR3 sequence reads: CASSTRDGLYEQYF. CDR3 coding DNA: TGTGCCAGTAGTACCAGGGACGGACTCTACGAGCAGTACTTC.

The J gene is TRBJ2-3, the V gene TRBV4-2; 10 positions agree with TRBD2. There are 19 residues in the CDR3. Germline lookup yields CDR1 LGHNA and CDR2 YNFKEQ. The J segment lost 6 bases and the V segment lost 4 bases, leaving 19 bases of the junction unmatched. The CDR3, as DNA: TGTGCCAGCAGCCCCCTAAAACCCGGGACTAGCGACCCACGGGATACGCAGTATTTT. Translated, it gives CASSPLKPGTSDPRDTQYF.

V is TRBV9 and J is TRBJ2-3; D not resolved. The germline V gene has CDR1 SGDLS and CDR2 YYNGEE. Trimming pared 0 bases from V and 0 bases from J, leaving 8 bases between. The length of the CDR3 is 15 residues. In DNA form, the CDR3 reads TGTGCCAGCAGCGTAGACGGCTCTAGCACAGATACGCAGTATTTT. Translating gives CASSVDGSSTDTQYF.

The J gene is TRBJ2-1, the V gene TRBV25-1, with no clear D. Trimming shortened V by 8 bases and J by 7 bases, and 9 bases separated the two germline ends. The CDR3 spans 11 residues. CDR1 and CDR2 from the germline V gene are MGHDK and SYGVNS. CDR3 loop: CASHDANEQFF. CDR3 in DNA: TGTGCCAGCCACGATGCGAATGAGCAGTTCTTC.

CDR3 sequence reads: CASSLVGTTYSYEQYF. CDR3 sequence (DNA): TGCGCCAGCAGCTTGGTTGGGACAACCTACTCCTACGAGCAGTACTTC. The chain employs TRBV5-1 and TRBJ2-7, with D possibly TRBD1 on 6 matching bases. The CDR3 extends over 16 amino acids. V gave up 0 bases and J gave up 0 bases, with 13 bases separating them. CDR1 is SGHRS, CDR2 YFSETQ, per germline.